Shown below are 30 T cell receptor beta chains from a single sample sequenced in a study of identifying expanded T cells in peripheral blood. The method was immunoSEQ multiplex PCR; TCRdb's version includes in-frame clones alone and lacks a portion of them. In the table there are 80,000 or so clones, just under 85% of which are singletons. Sequenced sample: blood. The receptor set was obtained from a person aged 18 to 69 in good health.

This clone was detected once. The chain has TRBV5-5 and TRBJ1-3; D is uncertain. Germline V gene data show CDR1 as SGHKS and CDR2 as YYEKEE (reference sequence). V lost 4 bases and J lost 15, with 17 bases in between. This CDR3 is built from 12 residues. The CDR3 sequence is CASSELGSGAYF. The CDR3 DNA reads TGTGCCAGCAGCGAATTAGGTTCCGGCGCATATTTT.

The chain recombines TRBV4-2 with TRBJ2-3; possibly TRBD1 for D (5 bases). V was clipped by 3 bases and J by 2 bases, with 12 bases between them. The CDR3 loop spans 15 amino acids. CDR1 and CDR2 (germline): LGHNA, YNFKEQ. For the CDR3, the DNA is TGTGCCAGCAGCCAGAGCGCGACAGACACAGATACGCAGTATTTT. The encoded protein is CASSQSATDTDTQYF.

The CDR3 bases are TGTGCCAGCAGCTTGGGGGGGACTAGCAACACCGGGGAGCTGTTTTTT. This translates into CASSLGGTSNTGELFF. The chain combines TRBV5-4 with TRBJ2-2; TRBD2 aligns across 9 bases. V dropped 0 bases and J dropped 2; count of bases not matched to a gene: 2. The CDR3 has 16 amino acids. The germline V gene encodes CDR1 SGHNT and CDR2 YYREEE (reference sequence). The variable domain in full, with the rest retrieved from reference TRBV5-4 and TRBJ2-2, is ETGVTQSPTHLIKTRGQQVTLRCSSQSGHNTVSWYQQALGQGPQFIFQYYREEENGRGNFPPRFSGLQFPNYSSELNVNALELDDSALYLCASSLGGTSNTGELFFGEGSRLTVL.

This chain links TRBV19 with TRBJ2-1; no firm D call. Germline-derived CDR1 and CDR2 are LNHDA and SQIVND (reference sequence). This CDR3 region has 14 residues. V dropped 0 bases and J dropped 8 bases, with 11 bases sitting between them. The CDR3 DNA is TGTGCCAGTAGTATAGATCGCCAGATCGATGAGCAGTTCTTC. It specifies CASSIDRQIDEQFF.

The J gene is TRBJ2-5, the V gene TRBV18; maybe TRBD2 (5 bases). The CDR3 has 13 residues. CDR1 KGHSH and CDR2 LQKENI come from the germline V gene. The V gene lost 4 bases and the J gene lost 6 bases, with 12 bases spanning the gap. CDR3 residues: CASSLQRGQTQYF. The CDR3 region has the DNA TGTGCCAGCTCACTCCAACGCGGGCAGACCCAGTACTTC. The full variable domain, in which reference TRBV18 and TRBJ2-5 provide the parts outside the CDR3, is NAGVMQNPRHLVRRRGQEARLRCSPMKGHSHVYWYRQLPEEGLKFMVYLQKENIIDESGMPKERFSAEFPKEGPSILRIQQVVRGDSAAYFCASSLQRGQTQYFGPGTRLLVL.

This chain joins TRBV19 and TRBJ2-7; 7 nucleotides agree with TRBD2. V gave up 4 bases and J gave up 6 bases; unmatched junction bases: 9. This CDR3 is 14 amino acids long. Germline CDR1 LNHDA, CDR2 SQIVND (reference sequence). The CDR3 DNA reads TGTGCCAGTAGTACCCTCGGGGGGTTGGGCGAGCAGTACTTC. It codes for CASSTLGGLGEQYF.

The CDR3 DNA reads TGTGCCAGCAGCGCACAAAGCGGCTCCTACGAGCAGTACTTC. It specifies CASSAQSGSYEQYF. The rearrangement uses TRBV9 and TRBJ2-7; tentative D call: TRBD2 (5 bases). This CDR3 has 14 residues. The V end lost 3 bases, the J end lost 0 bases, and 10 bases lay between the germline ends. The V gene's germline CDR1 is SGDLS and CDR2 YYNGEE.

Comments on this clone: Other nucleotide sequences in the sample specify the same CDR3. The rearrangement uses TRBV19 and TRBJ1-4; 7 nucleotides align to TRBD1. Germline V CDR1 and CDR2: LNHDA, SQIVND (reference sequence). The length of the CDR3 is 14 residues. The V gene end was trimmed by 3 bases and the J gene end by 6 bases; junction bases not matched to a gene: 4. The DNA for the CDR3 is TGTGCCAGTAGTATCCGGGACAGCGATGAAAAACTGTTTTTT. Its protein product is CASSIRDSDEKLFF. The variable domain in full, with the rest retrieved from reference TRBV19 and TRBJ1-4, is DGGITQSPKYLFRKEGQNVTLSCEQNLNHDAMYWYRQDPGQGLRLIYYSQIVNDFQKGDIAEGYSVSREKKESFPLTVTSAQKNPTAFYLCASSIRDSDEKLFFGSGTQLSVL.

The V and J genes are TRBV5-1 and TRBJ2-7; TRBD2 matches 9 bases. CDR3 length equals 16 residues. Germline loops: CDR1 SGHRS, CDR2 YFSETQ. V dropped 2 bases and J dropped 1; count of bases not matched to a gene: 7. The CDR3 reads CASSFPSGIPSYEQYF. CDR3 nucleotide sequence: TGCGCCAGCAGCTTTCCTAGCGGGATTCCATCCTACGAGCAGTACTTC.

The V gene is TRBV11-2, the J gene TRBJ1-1, with D possibly TRBD1 on 6 matching bases. Germline loops: CDR1 SGHAT, CDR2 FQNNGV. The CDR3 is made up of 15 amino acids. V lost 3 bases, J lost 4 bases, and 15 bases lay in between. The CDR3 nucleotides read TGTGCCAGCAGCTTTTATGGGGGCGCGTCCACTGAAGCTTTCTTT. Amino acid sequence: CASSFYGGASTEAFF.

The CDR3 here is CASSPVEGINEQYF. In nucleotides, the CDR3 is TGTGCCAGCTCACCAGTGGAGGGTATCAACGAGCAGTACTTC. The chain couples TRBV18 to TRBJ2-7, with D tentatively TRBD2 (6 bases). Germline CDR1 is KGHSH and CDR2 is LQKENI. CDR3 length equals 14 residues. The ends were cut back, 2 bases at V and 5 bases at J, with 13 bases in the middle. The variable domain in full, completed from reference TRBV18 and TRBJ2-7, reads NAGVMQNPRHLVRRRGQEARLRCSPMKGHSHVYWYRQLPEEGLKFMVYLQKENIIDESGMPKERFSAEFPKEGPSILRIQQVVRGDSAAYFCASSPVEGINEQYFGPGTRLTVT.

CDR3 DNA sequence: TGTGCCAGCAGGCGGGTTTCCAATGAGCAGTTCTTC. It encodes CASRRVSNEQFF. This sequence joins TRBV7-2 and TRBJ2-1, with TRBD2 as a possible D gene (5 bases). Trimming pared 6 bases from V and 6 bases from J, leaving 9 bases between. The CDR3 is made up of 12 amino acids. Germline V gene data show CDR1 as SGHTA and CDR2 as FQGNSA.

The CDR3 sequence: CASSPQPFSVTFADTQYF. The CDR3 DNA follows: TGTGCCAGCTCACCACAGCCATTTTCCGTAACATTCGCAGATACGCAGTATTTT. The genes are TRBV18 and TRBJ2-3; D not resolved. Deletions cut 1 base from V and 4 bases from J, with 21 bases between. Germline V gene data show CDR1 as KGHSH and CDR2 as LQKENI. The CDR3 spans 18 residues.

The rearrangement uses TRBV4-2 and TRBJ2-5, with 7 bases that match TRBD2. Trimming at V came to 0 bases and at J to 3 bases, leaving 10 bases not matched to a gene. The CDR3 loop spans 17 amino acids. The germline V gene has CDR1 LGHNA and CDR2 YNFKEQ. Written as DNA, the CDR3 is TGTGCCAGCAGCCAAGACGTTTCGGGGGGTACGGAAGAGACCCAGTACTTC. Its protein product is CASSQDVSGGTEETQYF.

CDR3 loop: CASSQGDGAANEKLFF. The CDR3 DNA reads as TGCGCCAGCAGCCAAGGGGACGGGGCAGCTAATGAAAAACTGTTTTTT. The J gene is TRBJ1-4, the V gene TRBV4-3, with D maybe TRBD1 (5 bases). This CDR3 comprises 16 residues. Germline CDR1 reads LGHNA; CDR2 reads YSLEER. Trimming removed 1 base at V and 3 bases at J, with 12 bases between.

The V gene is TRBV6-1, the J gene TRBJ2-7, with TRBD1 identical over 8 bases. J gave up 2 bases and V 5 bases, and 5 bases lay outside the gene matches. The germline gives CDR1 MNHNS, CDR2 SASEGT. The CDR3 runs to 14 residues. The CDR3 DNA sequence: TGTGCCAGCAGTAAGACAGGGGAGGCCTACGAGCAGTACTTC. As protein: CASSKTGEAYEQYF.

The CDR3, as DNA: TGTGCCATCAGTGGGGACAGGCAGCCCCAGCATTTT. Translating gives CAISGDRQPQHF. The chain uses TRBV10-3 and TRBJ1-5; 8 nucleotides align to TRBD1. This CDR3 is built from 12 residues. The ends lost 4 bases at V and 7 bases at J; junction bases unmatched: 0. Germline CDR1 reads ENHRY; CDR2 reads SYGVKD.

The CDR3 DNA reads TGTGCCATCAGTGAAGCGGGCGTCACAGATACGCAGTATTTT. Protein: CAISEAGVTDTQYF. The rearrangement links TRBV10-3 to TRBJ2-3; D might be TRBD2 (6 bases). This CDR3 region has 14 residues. CDR1 and CDR2 (germline): ENHRY, SYGVKD. Trimming shortened V by 3 bases and J by 2 bases, and 9 bases separated the two germline ends.

This sequence joins TRBV30 and TRBJ2-7; 8 bases are shared with TRBD1. This CDR3 has 15 residues. Germline loops: CDR1 GTSNPN, CDR2 SVGIG (reference sequence). With 5 bases clipped from V and 0 bases from J, the junction kept 9 bases outside the gene matches. The DNA of the CDR3 is TGTGCCTGGGGACACGGACAGGGAAGCTCCTACGAGCAGTACTTC. This gives the protein CAWGHGQGSSYEQYF.

This chain uses TRBV5-5 with TRBJ2-7; TRBD1 matches at 11 bases. Germline assignment: CDR1 SGHKS and CDR2 YYEKEE (reference sequence). This CDR3 region has 15 residues. The V segment lost 0 bases and the J segment 2 bases; nucleotides outside the gene matches: 1. This CDR3 is CASSLGTGGAYEQYF. The CDR3 DNA follows: TGTGCCAGCAGCTTGGGGACAGGGGGCGCCTACGAGCAGTACTTC.

The chain carries TRBV6-1 and TRBJ2-3, with TRBD2 matching over 9 bases. V shed 6 bases and J 2 bases; nucleotides not matched to a gene: 6. The CDR3 runs 15 residues. Germline CDR1 and CDR2: MNHNS and SASEGT. The CDR3 loop reads CASRPTSGTTDTQYF. CDR3 in DNA: TGTGCCAGCAGGCCGACTAGCGGAACCACAGATACGCAGTATTTT.

This rearrangement joins TRBV7-8 to TRBJ2-7, with 12 bases lining up with TRBD2. Looked up from germline, CDR1 is SGHVS and CDR2 is FQNEAQ. The CDR3 totals 16 residues. V gave up 3 bases and J gave up 0 bases; unmatched junction bases: 3. In nucleotides, the CDR3 is TGTGCCAGCAGCTTGGGGACTAGCGGGTCCTCCTACGAGCAGTACTTC. It translates to CASSLGTSGSSYEQYF.

The chain uses TRBV6-5 and TRBJ1-1; no reliable D call. V was pared by 4 bases and J by 4 bases, with 13 bases between. The germline V gene has CDR1 MNHEY and CDR2 SVGAGI. This CDR3 is 14 amino acids long. Written as DNA, the CDR3 is TGTGCCAGCAGTTTACTATACAGATTCACTGAAGCTTTCTTT. As protein: CASSLLYRFTEAFF.

The V call is TRBV19, the J call TRBJ1-2; 7 bases are shared with TRBD1. Germline trimming cut 4 bases from V and 2 bases from J; bases unmatched to any gene: 1. The CDR3 has 13 amino acids. Per the germline V gene, CDR1 is LNHDA and CDR2 is SQIVND (reference sequence). The chain's CDR3 is CASSRQGNYGYTF. Here the CDR3 DNA reads TGTGCCAGTAGTAGACAGGGCAACTATGGCTACACCTTC.

The chain has TRBV5-6 and TRBJ1-3, with TRBD1 as a possible D gene (6 bases). Trimming stripped 2 bases from V and 7 bases from J, with 16 bases between. This CDR3 is built from 15 residues. The V gene's germline CDR1 is SGHDT and CDR2 YYEEEE. The CDR3 DNA is TGTGCCAGCAGCTTACCAGGGGCCGGGACCAACACCATATATTTT. Encoded protein: CASSLPGAGTNTIYF.

The gene calls are TRBV10-2 and TRBJ2-1; no clear D. CDR1 and CDR2 from the germline V gene are WSHSY and SAAADI. The CDR3 is 13 amino acids. V lost 8 bases and J 5 bases, leaving 13 bases between the germline ends. DNA of the CDR3: TGCGCCAGCGGCATAGGTGTAGACAATGAGCAGTTCTTC. Its protein is CASGIGVDNEQFF.

The chain employs TRBV25-1 and TRBJ2-6, with D unresolved. Germline CDR1 reads MGHDK; CDR2 reads SYGVNS. This CDR3 region has 12 residues. V gave up 8 bases and J gave up 4 bases, with 6 bases separating them. CDR3 region: CASQVGANVLTF. In nucleotides, the CDR3 is TGTGCCAGCCAAGTGGGGGCCAACGTCCTGACTTTC.

This clone was detected only a few times. In nucleotides, the CDR3 is TGTGCCAGCAGCTCGGGACAGCATGCAACTAATGAAAAACTGTTTTTT. This gives the protein CASSSGQHATNEKLFF. The chain employs TRBV7-6 and TRBJ1-4, with 7 positions matching TRBD1. V shed 4 bases and J 0 bases; nucleotides not matched to a gene: 5. The CDR3 totals 16 residues. The V gene's germline CDR1 is SGHVS and CDR2 FNYEAQ.

The rearrangement uses TRBV5-6 and TRBJ2-3; TRBD2 might be the D (5 bases). V was cut by 4 bases and J by 3 bases, with 9 bases left in between. The CDR3 is 13 amino acids. CDR1 is SGHDT and CDR2 is YYEEEE in the germline V gene. In DNA form, the CDR3 reads TGTGCCAGCAGCCGGACTCTAACAGATACGCAGTATTTT. Encoded protein: CASSRTLTDTQYF.

This chain connects TRBV7-9 to TRBJ1-1; 10 bases are shared with TRBD1. The germline V gene has CDR1 SEHNR and CDR2 FQNEAQ (reference sequence). The CDR3 length is 15 residues. V dropped 5 bases and J dropped 5; count of bases not matched to a gene: 8. CDR3 nucleotide sequence: TGTGCCAGCAGCCCGGGACAGGGGACTAGAACTGAAGCTTTCTTT. It codes for CASSPGQGTRTEAFF. The full variable domain, in which reference TRBV7-9 and TRBJ1-1 provide the parts outside the CDR3, is DTGVSQNPRHKITKRGQNVTFRCDPISEHNRLYWYRQTLGQGPEFLTYFQNEAQLEKSRLLSDRFSAERPKGSFSTLEIQRTEQGDSAMYLCASSPGQGTRTEAFFGQGTRLTVV.